These 2 T cell receptor beta chains share one sample of origin, sequenced in a study of T cell responses to AZD1222 COVID-19 vaccine. Profiled with immunoSEQ multiplex PCR; TCRdb holds only in-frame clones, not every one. The table shows 65,000 to 100,000 clones, with approximately 80% occurring only once. The sequences come from peripheral blood, collected on day 0 of AZD1222 vaccination. The receptors derive from an adult in good health.

This clone was seen a handful of times. V gene TRBV6-5 combines with J gene TRBJ1-1; TRBD1 agrees at 8 bases. V shed 7 bases and J 8 bases; nucleotides not matched to a gene: 9. Germline lookup yields CDR1 MNHEY and CDR2 SVGAGI. The CDR3 loop spans 13 amino acids. CDR3 sequence (DNA): TGTGCCAGCACTATAGGGACAGGCAGGGAAGCTTTCTTT. It yields the protein CASTIGTGREAFF.

This chain connects TRBV6-5 to TRBJ2-7; either TRBD1 or TRBD2 may supply D (5 bases each). CDR1 is MNHEY, CDR2 SVGAGI, per germline. The CDR3 is 14 amino acids. The V and J ends lost 4 bases and 9 bases respectively, with 19 bases between them. The CDR3 loop is CASSSRDLLRGQYF. CDR3 sequence (DNA): TGTGCCAGCAGTTCGAGGGACCTCTTACGAGGGCAGTACTTC.